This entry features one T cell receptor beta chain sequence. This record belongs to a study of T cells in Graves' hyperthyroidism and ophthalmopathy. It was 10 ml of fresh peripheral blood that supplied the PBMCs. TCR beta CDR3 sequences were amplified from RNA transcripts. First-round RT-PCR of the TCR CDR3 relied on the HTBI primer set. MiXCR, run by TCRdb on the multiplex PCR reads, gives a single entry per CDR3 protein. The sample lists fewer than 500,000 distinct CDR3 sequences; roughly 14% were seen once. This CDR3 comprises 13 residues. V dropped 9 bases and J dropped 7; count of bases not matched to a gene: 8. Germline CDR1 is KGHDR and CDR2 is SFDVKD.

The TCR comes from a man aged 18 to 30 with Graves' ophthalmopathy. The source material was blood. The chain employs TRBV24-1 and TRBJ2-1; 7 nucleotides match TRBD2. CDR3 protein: CATGRGWGNEQFF. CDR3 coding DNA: TGTGCCACCGGGAGGGGCTGGGGGAATGAGCAGTTCTTC.